A selection of T cell receptor beta chains follows, all from one sample in a study of blood T cell repertoires in COVID-19. Produced via immunoSEQ multiplex PCR; TCRdb's table is partial and in-frame only. This table holds 100,000 or so clones, around 66% found once. The sequenced sample was peripheral blood. The receptors shown here come from a man aged 80 or over with acute or convalescent COVID-19. The CDR3 runs from the conserved cysteine through the conserved F or W. The D gene is left open where the match is weak. Size tells how often a clone was seen (once, few, many) or the class of an expanded clone, and some rows leave it out.

v_call	j_call	clone_size	d_call	cdr3_aa	cdr3_nt
TRBV28	TRBJ2-1	.	TRBD2	CASRSGRAYNEQFF	TGTGCCAGCAGATCCGGGAGGGCTTACAATGAGCAGTTCTTC
TRBV27	TRBJ1-2	.	.	CASSSYRSENSGYTF	TGTGCCAGCAGTTCCTATAGGTCAGAGAATAGCGGCTACACCTTC
TRBV4-3	TRBJ2-3	.	.	CASSQDLQGAVTQYF	TGCGCCAGCAGCCAAGATCTACAGGGCGCGGTTACGCAGTATTTT
TRBV7-2	TRBJ1-3	few	.	CASSLELGVSGNTIYF	TGTGCCAGCAGCTTAGAGCTGGGAGTCTCTGGAAACACCATATATTTT
TRBV11-1	TRBJ2-7	.	.	CASEKGVIPAEQYF	TGTGCCAGCGAAAAGGGGGTAATTCCTGCCGAGCAGTACTTC
TRBV18	TRBJ2-1	few	.	CASSPKLENEQFF	TGTGCCAGCTCACCAAAACTAGAAAATGAGCAGTTCTTC
TRBV29-1	TRBJ2-3	.	.	CSVLQGTDTQYF	TGCAGCGTTCTACAGGGCACAGATACGCAGTATTTT
TRBV3-1/TRBV3-2	TRBJ2-1	few	.	CASSQVTRAPEQFF	TGTGCCAGCAGCCAAGTCACTCGCGCGCCGGAGCAGTTCTTC
TRBV28	TRBJ2-2	.	TRBD2	CASSLWKLAGGPGELFF	TGTGCCAGCAGTTTATGGAAACTAGCGGGAGGGCCCGGGGAGCTGTTTTTT
TRBV25-1	TRBJ2-5	.	TRBD2	CASSEYKAGAETQYF	TGTGCCAGCAGTGAATATAAGGCGGGAGCAGAGACCCAGTACTTC
TRBV7-9	TRBJ2-1	few	TRBD2	CASSSGPGLAIDEQFF	TGTGCCAGCAGCTCAGGACCGGGACTAGCAATCGATGAGCAGTTCTTC
TRBV5-1	TRBJ2-7	few	.	CASSRDNYEQYF	TGCGCCAGCAGCCGCGACAACTACGAGCAGTACTTC
TRBV18	TRBJ2-1	.	.	CASSPTQGYNEQFF	TGTGCCAGCTCGCCTACTCAGGGGTACAATGAGCAGTTCTTC
TRBV19	TRBJ2-7	.	TRBD1	CASSFGQDYEQYF	TGTGCCAGTAGTTTCGGACAGGACTACGAGCAGTACTTC
TRBV7-9	TRBJ2-3	.	.	CASSFYTLRGADTQYF	TGTGCCAGCAGCTTCTACACCCTTCGGGGTGCAGATACGCAGTATTTT
TRBV5-1	TRBJ2-3	once	TRBD2	CASSLALADTDTQYF	TGCGCCAGCAGCTTGGCACTAGCGGACACAGATACGCAGTATTTT
TRBV5-1	TRBJ1-5	.	.	CASSLDGLDQPQHF	TGCGCCAGCAGCTTGGACGGACTAGATCAGCCCCAGCATTTT
TRBV12-3/TRBV12-4	TRBJ2-1	.	.	CASNTKGGIQFF	TGTGCCAGCAACACGAAGGGGGGGATTCAGTTCTTC
TRBV12-5	TRBJ2-1	.	TRBD2	CASGLAGFYNEQFF	TGTGCTAGTGGGCTAGCGGGGTTCTACAATGAGCAGTTCTTC
TRBV7-2	TRBJ2-2	.	TRBD1	CASSLAAGGTGELFF	TGTGCCAGCAGCTTAGCCGCAGGGGGTACCGGGGAGCTGTTTTTT
TRBV27	TRBJ1-2	.	.	CASSSPTTGRYGYTF	TGTGCCAGCAGTTCCCCAACCACAGGGCGCTATGGCTACACCTTC
TRBV5-8	TRBJ2-5	.	TRBD1	CASSPGQGWETQYF	TGTGCCAGCAGCCCCGGACAGGGGTGGGAGACCCAGTACTTC
TRBV24-1	TRBJ1-5	few	TRBD1	CATSGTGESQPQHF	TGTGCCACCAGTGGGACAGGGGAAAGTCAGCCCCAGCATTTT
TRBV9	TRBJ2-2	.	.	CASSVTSLGTGELFF	TGTGCCAGCAGCGTCACTAGTCTCGGCACCGGGGAGCTGTTTTTT
TRBV18	TRBJ2-3	.	.	CASSPPDGWGTYTQYF	TGTGCCAGCTCACCACCCGACGGATGGGGCACATATACGCAGTATTTT
TRBV6-6	TRBJ1-6	.	.	CATQSSYNSPLHF	TGTGCCACACAGAGCTCCTATAATTCACCCCTCCACTTT
TRBV6-5	TRBJ2-7	.	.	CASSSPGGGYEQYF	TGTGCCAGCAGTTCCCCTGGGGGAGGCTACGAGCAGTACTTC
TRBV4-1	TRBJ2-1	.	.	CASSHPDSNNEQFF	TGCGCCAGCAGCCACCCGGACAGCAACAATGAGCAGTTCTTC
TRBV18	TRBJ1-5	.	TRBD1	CASSPDRDAQPQHF	TGTGCCAGCTCGCCAGACAGGGACGCTCAGCCCCAGCATTTT
TRBV25-1	TRBJ2-2	.	.	CASSEKPGTPNTGELFF	TGTGCCAGCAGTGAAAAGCCTGGTACTCCGAACACCGGGGAGCTGTTTTTT
TRBV28	TRBJ1-6	.	TRBD1	CASSSLLRTGYNSPLHF	TGTGCCAGCAGTTCCCTTCTGCGGACAGGCTATAATTCACCCCTCCACTTT
TRBV28	TRBJ2-5	few	.	CASRGPGGRRETQYF	TGTGCCAGCAGGGGGCCCGGGGGTCGGAGGGAGACCCAGTACTTC
TRBV28	TRBJ1-2	.	.	CASSYDRYGYTF	TGTGCCAGCAGTTATGACAGATATGGCTACACCTTC
TRBV28	TRBJ1-5	.	TRBD1	CASRPPGTGNQPQHF	TGTGCCAGCAGGCCCCCCGGGACAGGGAATCAGCCCCAGCATTTT
TRBV5-1	TRBJ2-2	.	TRBD1	CASSPQGYSGELFF	TGCGCCAGCAGCCCACAGGGGTATTCCGGGGAGCTGTTTTTT
TRBV19	TRBJ1-2	.	TRBD1	CASEGDRGYGYTF	TGTGCCAGCGAGGGAGACAGGGGCTATGGCTACACCTTC
TRBV6-5	TRBJ2-5	.	TRBD2	CATGEGGRETQYF	TGTGCCACGGGGGAGGGAGGCCGGGAGACCCAGTACTTC
TRBV29-1	TRBJ2-1	.	TRBD2	CSVEREGLAEFF	TGCAGCGTTGAGAGGGAGGGCCTAGCGGAGTTCTTC
TRBV19	TRBJ2-3	.	TRBD1	CASTPRDRSTDTQYF	TGTGCCAGTACACCAAGGGACAGAAGCACAGATACGCAGTATTTT
TRBV27	TRBJ2-1	many	TRBD2	CASIRSGSNDNEQFF	TGTGCCAGCATACGCAGCGGGAGTAACGACAATGAGCAGTTCTTC
TRBV28	TRBJ2-7	.	.	CASSLYRGTIYEQYF	TGTGCCAGCAGTTTATACCGGGGGACCATCTACGAGCAGTACTTC
TRBV2	TRBJ2-1	.	TRBD1	CASSEWQDRWLEQFF	TGTGCCAGCAGTGAATGGCAGGACAGGTGGCTTGAGCAGTTCTTC
TRBV7-9	TRBJ2-5	.	TRBD1	CASSRTGGEATQYF	TGTGCCAGCAGCCGAACAGGGGGTGAGGCTACCCAGTACTTC
TRBV20-1	TRBJ2-7	many	TRBD2	CSASPGGSSYEQYF	TGCAGTGCTAGTCCGGGGGGTAGCTCCTACGAGCAGTACTTC
TRBV7-2	TRBJ2-7	.	TRBD2	CASSLGGTSGEQYF	TGTGCCAGCAGCTTAGGTGGGACTAGCGGAGAGCAGTACTTC